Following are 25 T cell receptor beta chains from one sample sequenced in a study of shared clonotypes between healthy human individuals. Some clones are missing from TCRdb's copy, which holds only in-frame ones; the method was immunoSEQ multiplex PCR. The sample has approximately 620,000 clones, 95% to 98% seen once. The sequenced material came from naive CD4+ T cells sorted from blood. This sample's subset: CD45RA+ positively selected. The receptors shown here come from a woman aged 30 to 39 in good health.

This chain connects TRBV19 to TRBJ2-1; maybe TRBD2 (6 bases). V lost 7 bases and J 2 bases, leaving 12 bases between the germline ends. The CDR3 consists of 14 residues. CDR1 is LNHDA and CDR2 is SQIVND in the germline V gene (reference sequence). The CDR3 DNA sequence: TGTGCCAGTACCCCGGGAGCAACCTACAATGAGCAGTTCTTC. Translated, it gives CASTPGATYNEQFF.

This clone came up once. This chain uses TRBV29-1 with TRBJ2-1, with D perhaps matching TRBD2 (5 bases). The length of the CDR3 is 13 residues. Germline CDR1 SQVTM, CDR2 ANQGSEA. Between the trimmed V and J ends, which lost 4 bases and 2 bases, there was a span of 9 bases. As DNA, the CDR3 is TGCAGCGTTGCAACTAGTACCTACAATGAGCAGTTCTTC. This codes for CSVATSTYNEQFF.

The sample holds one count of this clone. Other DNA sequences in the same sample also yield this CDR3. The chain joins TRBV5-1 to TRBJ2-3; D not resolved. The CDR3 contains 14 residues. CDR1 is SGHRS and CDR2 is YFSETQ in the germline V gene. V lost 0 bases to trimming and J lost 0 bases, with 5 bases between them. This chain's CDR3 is CASSLDSSTDTQYF. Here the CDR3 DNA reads TGCGCCAGCAGCTTGGACTCTAGCACAGATACGCAGTATTTT.

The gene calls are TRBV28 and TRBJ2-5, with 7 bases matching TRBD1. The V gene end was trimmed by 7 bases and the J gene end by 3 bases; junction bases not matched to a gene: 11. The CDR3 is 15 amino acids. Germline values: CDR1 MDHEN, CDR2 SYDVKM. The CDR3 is CASKRQGVRKETQYF. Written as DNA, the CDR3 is TGTGCCAGCAAACGACAGGGAGTAAGGAAAGAGACCCAGTACTTC. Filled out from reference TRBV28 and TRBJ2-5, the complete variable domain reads DVKVTQSSRYLVKRTGEKVFLECVQDMDHENMFWYRQDPGLGLRLIYFSYDVKMKEKGDIPEGYSVSREKKERFSLILESASTNQTSMYLCASKRQGVRKETQYFGPGTRLLVL.

The CDR3 nucleotides read TGTGCCAGCAGCCACGGGACTAGACAAAACATTCAGTACTTC. Residues: CASSHGTRQNIQYF. The J gene is TRBJ2-4, the V gene TRBV11-1, with TRBD2 matching over 8 bases. The germline gives CDR1 SGHAT, CDR2 FQDESV (reference sequence). V was clipped by 5 bases and J by 5 bases; unmatched bases: 5. This CDR3 is built from 14 residues.

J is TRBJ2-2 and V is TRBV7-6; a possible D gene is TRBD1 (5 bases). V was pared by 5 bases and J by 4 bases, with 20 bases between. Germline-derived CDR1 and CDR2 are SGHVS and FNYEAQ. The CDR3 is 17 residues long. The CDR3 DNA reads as TGTGCCAGCAGCGCTAACCGACAGAAACCGATCACCGGGGAGCTGTTTTTT. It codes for CASSANRQKPITGELFF.

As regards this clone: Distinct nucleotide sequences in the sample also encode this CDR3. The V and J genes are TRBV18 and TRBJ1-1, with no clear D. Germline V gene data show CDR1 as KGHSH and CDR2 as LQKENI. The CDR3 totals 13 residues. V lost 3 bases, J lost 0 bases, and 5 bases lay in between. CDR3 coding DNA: TGTGCCAGCTCACCCCAGGTGAACACTGAAGCTTTCTTT. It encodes CASSPQVNTEAFF. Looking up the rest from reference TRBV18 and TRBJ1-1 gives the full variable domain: NAGVMQNPRHLVRRRGQEARLRCSPMKGHSHVYWYRQLPEEGLKFMVYLQKENIIDESGMPKERFSAEFPKEGPSILRIQQVVRGDSAAYFCASSPQVNTEAFFGQGTRLTVV.

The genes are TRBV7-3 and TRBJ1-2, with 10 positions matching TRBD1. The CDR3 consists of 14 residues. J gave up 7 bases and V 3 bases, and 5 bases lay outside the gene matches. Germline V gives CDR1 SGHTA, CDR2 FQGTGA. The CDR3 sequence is CASSLTGGASGYTF. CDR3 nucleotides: TGTGCCAGCAGCTTGACAGGGGGCGCTTCTGGCTACACCTTC.

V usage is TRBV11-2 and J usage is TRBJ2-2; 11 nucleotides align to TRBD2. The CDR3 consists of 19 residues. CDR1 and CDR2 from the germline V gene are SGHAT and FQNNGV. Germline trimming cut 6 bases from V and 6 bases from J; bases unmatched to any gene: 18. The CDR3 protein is CASSRGGLAGGPIAGELFF. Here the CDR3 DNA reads TGTGCCAGCAGTCGCGGAGGTCTAGCGGGAGGCCCTATAGCCGGGGAGCTGTTTTTT.

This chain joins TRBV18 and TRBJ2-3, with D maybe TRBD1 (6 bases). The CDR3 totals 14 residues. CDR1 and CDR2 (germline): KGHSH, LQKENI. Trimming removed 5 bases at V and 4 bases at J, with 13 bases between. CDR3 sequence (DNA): TGTGCCAGCTCAGCGCCGACAGGATCAGATACGCAGTATTTT. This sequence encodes CASSAPTGSDTQYF.

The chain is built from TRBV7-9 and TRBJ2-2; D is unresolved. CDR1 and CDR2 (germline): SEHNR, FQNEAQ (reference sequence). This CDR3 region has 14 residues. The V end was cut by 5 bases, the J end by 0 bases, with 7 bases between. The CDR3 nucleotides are TGTGCCAGCAGCGATAAGACGAACACCGGGGAGCTGTTTTTT. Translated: CASSDKTNTGELFF. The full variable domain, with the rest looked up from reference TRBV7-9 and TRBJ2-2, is DTGVSQNPRHKITKRGQNVTFRCDPISEHNRLYWYRQTLGQGPEFLTYFQNEAQLEKSRLLSDRFSAERPKGSFSTLEIQRTEQGDSAMYLCASSDKTNTGELFFGEGSRLTVL.

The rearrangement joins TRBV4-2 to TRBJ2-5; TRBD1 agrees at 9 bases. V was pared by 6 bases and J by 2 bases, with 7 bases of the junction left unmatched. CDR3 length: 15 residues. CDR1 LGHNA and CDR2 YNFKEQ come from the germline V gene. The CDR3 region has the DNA TGTGCCAGCAGGAGACTCGGGACAGGGCAAGAGACCCAGTACTTC. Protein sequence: CASRRLGTGQETQYF.

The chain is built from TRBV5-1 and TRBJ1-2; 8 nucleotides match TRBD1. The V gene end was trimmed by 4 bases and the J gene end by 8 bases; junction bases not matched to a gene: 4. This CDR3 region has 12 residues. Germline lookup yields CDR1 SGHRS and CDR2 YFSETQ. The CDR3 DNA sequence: TGCGCCAGCAGCATGACAGGGGACGGCTACACCTTC. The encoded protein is CASSMTGDGYTF.

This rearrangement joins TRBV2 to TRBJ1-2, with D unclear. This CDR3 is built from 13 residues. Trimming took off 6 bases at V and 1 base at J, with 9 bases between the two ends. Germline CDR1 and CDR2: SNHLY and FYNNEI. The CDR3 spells CASSREVNYGYTF. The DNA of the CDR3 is TGTGCCAGCAGCCGAGAGGTTAACTATGGCTACACCTTC.

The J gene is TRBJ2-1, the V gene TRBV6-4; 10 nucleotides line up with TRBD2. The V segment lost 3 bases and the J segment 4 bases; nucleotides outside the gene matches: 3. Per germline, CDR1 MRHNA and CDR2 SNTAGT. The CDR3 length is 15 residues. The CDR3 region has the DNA TGTGCCAGCAGTGAGGCTAGCGGGAGTTACAATGAGCAGTTCTTC. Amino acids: CASSEASGSYNEQFF.

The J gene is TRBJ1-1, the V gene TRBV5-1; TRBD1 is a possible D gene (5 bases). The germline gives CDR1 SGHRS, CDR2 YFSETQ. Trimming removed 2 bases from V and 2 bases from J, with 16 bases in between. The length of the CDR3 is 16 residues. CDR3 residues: CASSFYAWGRNTEAFF. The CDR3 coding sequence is TGCGCCAGCAGCTTTTACGCGTGGGGCAGAAACACTGAAGCTTTCTTT.

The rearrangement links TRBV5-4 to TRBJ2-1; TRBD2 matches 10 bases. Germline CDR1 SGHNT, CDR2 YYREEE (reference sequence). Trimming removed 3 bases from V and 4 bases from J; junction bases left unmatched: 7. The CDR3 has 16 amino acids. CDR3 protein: CASSSQAGGWYNEQFF. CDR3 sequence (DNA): TGTGCCAGCAGCTCCCAAGCGGGAGGGTGGTACAATGAGCAGTTCTTC. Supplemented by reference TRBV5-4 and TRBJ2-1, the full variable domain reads ETGVTQSPTHLIKTRGQQVTLRCSSQSGHNTVSWYQQALGQGPQFIFQYYREEENGRGNFPPRFSGLQFPNYSSELNVNALELDDSALYLCASSSQAGGWYNEQFFGPGTRLTVL.

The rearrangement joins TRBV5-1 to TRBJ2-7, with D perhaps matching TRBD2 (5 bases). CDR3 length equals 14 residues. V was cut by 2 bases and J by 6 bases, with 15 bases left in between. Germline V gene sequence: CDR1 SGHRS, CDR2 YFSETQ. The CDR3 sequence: CASSLLAQDGEQYF. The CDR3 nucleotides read TGCGCCAGCAGCTTATTAGCGCAGGATGGCGAGCAGTACTTC.

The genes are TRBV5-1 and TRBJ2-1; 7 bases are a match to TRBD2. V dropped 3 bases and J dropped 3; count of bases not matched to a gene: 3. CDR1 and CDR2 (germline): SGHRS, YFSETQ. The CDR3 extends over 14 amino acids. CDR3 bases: TGCGCCAGCAGCTCCCCTAGCGGCTACAATGAGCAGTTCTTC. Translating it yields CASSSPSGYNEQFF.

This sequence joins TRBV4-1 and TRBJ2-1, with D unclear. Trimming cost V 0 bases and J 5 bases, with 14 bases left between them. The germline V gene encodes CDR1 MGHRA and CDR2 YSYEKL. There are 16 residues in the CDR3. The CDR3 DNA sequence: TGCGCCAGCAGCCAAGATCCGCAAGCGACCCACAATGAGCAGTTCTTC. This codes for CASSQDPQATHNEQFF.

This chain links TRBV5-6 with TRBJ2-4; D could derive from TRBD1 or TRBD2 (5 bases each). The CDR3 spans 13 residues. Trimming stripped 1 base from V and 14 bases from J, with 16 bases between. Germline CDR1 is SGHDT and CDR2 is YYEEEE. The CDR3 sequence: CASSLWGPTREYF. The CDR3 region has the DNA TGTGCCAGCAGCTTGTGGGGCCCGACGAGGGAGTACTTC.

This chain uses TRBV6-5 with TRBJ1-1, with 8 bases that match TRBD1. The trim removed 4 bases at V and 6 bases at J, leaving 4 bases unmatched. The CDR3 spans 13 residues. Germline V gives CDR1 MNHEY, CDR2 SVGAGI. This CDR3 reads CASSLGQGSEAFF. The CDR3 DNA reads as TGTGCCAGCAGTTTAGGACAGGGCTCTGAAGCTTTCTTT.

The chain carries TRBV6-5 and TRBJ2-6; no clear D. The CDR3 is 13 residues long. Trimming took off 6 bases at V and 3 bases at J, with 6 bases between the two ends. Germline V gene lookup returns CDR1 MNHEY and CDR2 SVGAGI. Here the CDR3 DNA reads TGTGCCAGCAGCCTTTTTGGGGCCAACGTCCTGACTTTC. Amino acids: CASSLFGANVLTF.

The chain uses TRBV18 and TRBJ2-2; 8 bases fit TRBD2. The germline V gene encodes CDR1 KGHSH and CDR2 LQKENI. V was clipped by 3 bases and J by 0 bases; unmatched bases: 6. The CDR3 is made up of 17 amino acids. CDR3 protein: CASSPREVSANTGELFF. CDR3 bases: TGTGCCAGCTCACCGCGGGAGGTATCGGCGAACACCGGGGAGCTGTTTTTT.

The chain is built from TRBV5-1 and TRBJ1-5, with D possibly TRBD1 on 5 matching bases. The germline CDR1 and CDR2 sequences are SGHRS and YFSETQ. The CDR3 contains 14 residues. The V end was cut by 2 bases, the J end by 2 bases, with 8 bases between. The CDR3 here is CASSLAGRNQPQHF. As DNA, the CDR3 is TGCGCCAGCAGCTTAGCGGGACGCAATCAGCCCCAGCATTTT.